The 7 T cell receptor beta chains below all came from one sample that was sequenced in a study of molecular identifiers for immune sequencing clone quantification listed by TCRdb under 2018. The library came from PCR. These reads were obtained on a NextSeq 500. TCRdb applied fastp at Q25 and MiXCR to the public reads, then kept only in-frame beta chains. Every distinct CDR3 protein forms one entry, paired with its most common genes and DNA. The sample data list roughly 630,000 distinct CDR3 sequences, and roughly 27% of these were observed just once. Roughly 0.83% of the sample is held by the ten biggest clonotypes. The sample consisted of naive CD8+ T cells from blood, with Jurkat cell RNA spiked in. Per the publication, the cell subset or site label means: FACS-sorted CD8+CD4-CCR7+CD45RA+ naive T cells. These receptors were obtained from a human donor in good health. Some libraries in this study had Jurkat cell RNA spiked in.

This clonotype was found a few times. The chain combines TRBV9 with TRBJ1-2; D is uncertain. Trimming removed 0 bases at V and 1 base at J, with 13 bases between. The V gene's germline CDR1 is SGDLS and CDR2 YYNGEE. The CDR3 contains 16 residues. The CDR3 spells CASSVVEGGFNYGYTF. The CDR3 DNA reads TGTGCCAGCAGCGTAGTCGAGGGAGGATTTAACTATGGCTACACCTTC.

This clonotype was seen many times. V is TRBV12-3 or TRBV12-4 and J is TRBJ2-5; D not certain. The germline V and J ends were trimmed by 7 bases and 1 base, with 13 bases remaining between them. The CDR3 length is 14 residues. Written as DNA, the CDR3 is TGTGCCAGCACCACCCTGGGCAGCCAAGAGACCCAGTACTTC. Residues: CASTTLGSQETQYF.

Many counts were recorded for this clonotype. The J gene is TRBJ1-2, the V gene TRBV5-6; D might be TRBD1 (5 bases). Trimming stripped 0 bases from V and 0 bases from J, with 9 bases between. Germline V CDR1 and CDR2: SGHDT, YYEEEE. This CDR3 contains 15 residues. In nucleotides, the CDR3 is TGTGCCAGCAGCTTGGAAGGGGTTTCTAACTATGGCTACACCTTC. This encodes CASSLEGVSNYGYTF.

Concerning this clonotype: One junction end disagrees with the germline gene, perhaps due to a read error. The chain has TRBV9 and TRBJ2-2; TRBD2 is a possible D gene (6 bases). This CDR3 region has 12 residues. Germline V gives CDR1 SGDLS, CDR2 YYNGEE. The CDR3 region has the DNA TGTGCCAGCAGCGTAGATCCGGGGGATCTGATTTTT. This sequence encodes CASSVDPGDLIF.

This clonotype was counted ten times or more. The chain recombines TRBV12-3 or TRBV12-4 with TRBJ2-3, with D unresolved. Trimming shortened V by 1 base and J by 8 bases, and 10 bases separated the two germline ends. This CDR3 is 13 amino acids long. The CDR3 bases are TGTGCCAGCAGTTTAGTAGGGATGGGTACGCAGTATTTT. Its translation: CASSLVGMGTQYF.

This clonotype was detected ten times or more. This chain uses TRBV29-1 with TRBJ2-5; TRBD1 is a possible D gene (6 bases). There are 14 residues in the CDR3. Between the trimmed V and J ends, which lost 1 base and 5 bases, there was a span of 14 bases. The V gene's germline CDR1 is SQVTM and CDR2 ANQGSEA. The CDR3 coding sequence is TGCAGCGTTGAAGGGACAGCCTTATCCGAGACCCAGTACTTC. Its protein product is CSVEGTALSETQYF.

At least ten counts were recorded for this clonotype. The rearrangement joins TRBV5-1 to TRBJ2-7; 9 nucleotides agree with TRBD1. The CDR3 covers 15 residues. With 1 base clipped from V and 5 bases from J, the junction kept 7 bases outside the gene matches. Per the germline V gene, CDR1 is SGHRS and CDR2 is YFSETQ. The CDR3 reads CASSLLDRGSNEQYF. The CDR3 DNA sequence: TGCGCCAGCAGCTTGTTGGACAGGGGAAGCAACGAGCAGTACTTC.